This is a list of T cell receptor beta chains from one sample in a study of Graves' ophthalmopathy and Graves' hyperthyroidism. Each CDR3 protein is one row after TCRdb ran MiXCR on the multiplex PCR reads. The data contain about 740,000 distinct CDR3 sequences, about 44% of them seen just once; the ten biggest clones take up 35% to 55%. Source material: peripheral blood. All receptors come from an adult man with Graves' ophthalmopathy. The CDR3 runs from the conserved cysteine through the conserved F or W. A D gene is named only where the DNA matches it firmly. Clone size appears in some rows only: once, few, many, or a class for an expanded clone.

D: TRBD2
J: TRBJ2-7
size: -
V: TRBV25-1
CDR3: CASSRTSGAGHGQYF
DNA: TGTGCCAGCAGTAGGACTAGCGGGGCTGGGCACGGGCAGTACTTC

D: -
J: TRBJ1-1
size: -
V: TRBV6-5
CDR3: CASSFRQAQGTEAFF
DNA: TGTGCCAGCAGTTTCCGACAGGCGCAAGGCACTGAAGCTTTCTTT

D: TRBD1
J: TRBJ1-4
size: -
V: TRBV27
CDR3: CASSLSGQGFEKLFF
DNA: TGTGCCAGCAGTTTATCGGGACAGGGGTTTGAAAAACTGTTTTTT

D: -
J: TRBJ1-2
size: many
V: TRBV2
CDR3: CASRDDRYGYTF
DNA: TGTGCCAGCAGAGATGACCGCTATGGCTACACCTTC

D: -
J: TRBJ1-3
size: many
V: TRBV20-1
CDR3: CSATQGPGNTIYF
DNA: TGCAGTGCTACGCAGGGACCCGGAAACACCATATATTTT

D: -
J: TRBJ2-6
size: -
V: TRBV11-3
CDR3: CASSRTEGANVLTF
DNA: TGTGCCAGCAGCCGAACGGAGGGGGCCAACGTCCTGACTTTC

D: -
J: TRBJ1-1
size: -
V: TRBV7-2
CDR3: CASSFLRGQVSSNPEAFF
DNA: TGTGCCAGCAGCTTTTTACGGGGTCAGGTGTCAAGTAATCCTGAAGCTTTCTTT

D: -
J: TRBJ2-5
size: -
V: TRBV29-1
CDR3: CSVEEKGTQYF
DNA: TGCAGCGTTGAAGAGAAGGGGACCCAGTACTTC

D: -
J: TRBJ2-6
size: -
V: TRBV4-2
CDR3: CASSLTGFAGANVLTF
DNA: TGTGCCAGCAGCCTTACAGGGTTCGCTGGGGCCAACGTCCTGACTTTC

D: TRBD1
J: TRBJ1-2
size: few
V: TRBV4-1
CDR3: CASSQVFLGQKNGYTF
DNA: TGCGCCAGCAGCCAAGTCTTCCTGGGACAGAAGAATGGCTACACCTTC

D: TRBD2
J: TRBJ2-7
size: many
V: TRBV15
CDR3: CATSGGTAGGNEQYF
DNA: TGTGCCACCAGCGGTGGGACGGCGGGGGGGAACGAGCAGTACTTC

D: -
J: TRBJ1-4
size: few
V: TRBV19
CDR3: CASSRRPSGPSYEKLFF
DNA: TGTGCCAGTAGTAGAAGGCCCTCAGGGCCGTCCTACGAAAAACTGTTTTTT

D: -
J: TRBJ1-6
size: -
V: TRBV7-8
CDR3: CASSQVLQGYNSPLHF
DNA: TGCGCCAGCAGCCAAGTCTTACAGGGCTATAATTCACCCCTCCACTTT

D: -
J: TRBJ2-2
size: many
V: TRBV7-9
CDR3: CASSSKRGTGELFF
DNA: TGTGCCAGCAGCTCCAAACGAGGAACCGGGGAGCTGTTTTTT

D: TRBD1
J: TRBJ2-7
size: -
V: TRBV11-2
CDR3: CASSWEGQGKYEQYF
DNA: TGTGCCAGCAGCTGGGAAGGACAGGGAAAGTACGAGCAGTACTTC

D: TRBD2
J: TRBJ2-5
size: -
V: TRBV29-1
CDR3: CSVDDSGDQETQYF
DNA: TGCAGCGTTGACGACAGCGGGGATCAAGAGACCCAGTACTTC

D: TRBD1
J: TRBJ2-5
size: few
V: TRBV7-2
CDR3: CASSPGGYRETQYF
DNA: TGTGCCAGCAGCCCAGGGGGCTACCGGGAGACCCAGTACTTC

D: TRBD1
J: TRBJ1-1
size: -
V: TRBV10-3
CDR3: CASRFEGARPEAFF
DNA: TGTGCCAGCAGATTCGAGGGGGCGCGGCCTGAAGCTTTCTTT

D: -
J: TRBJ2-7
size: few
V: TRBV7-9
CDR3: CASSLSVSSYEQYF
DNA: TGTGCCAGCAGCTTATCCGTTAGCTCCTACGAGCAGTACTTC

D: -
J: TRBJ1-1
size: -
V: TRBV6-1
CDR3: CASSYEPAETNTEAFF
DNA: TGTGCCAGCAGTTACGAGCCCGCAGAGACGAACACTGAAGCTTTCTTT

D: TRBD1
J: TRBJ1-3
size: -
V: TRBV15
CDR3: CATSRTGQGGYTLYF
DNA: TGTGCCACCAGCAGAACCGGACAGGGTGGCTACACCTTATATTTT

D: -
J: TRBJ1-1
size: -
V: TRBV29-1
CDR3: CSFSGPNTEAFF
DNA: TGCAGCTTTTCCGGGCCCAACACTGAAGCTTTCTTT

D: -
J: TRBJ2-7
size: -
V: TRBV7-3
CDR3: CASSLWGGPGEQYF
DNA: TGTGCCAGCAGCTTATGGGGGGGCCCAGGCGAGCAGTACTTC

D: -
J: TRBJ2-5
size: -
V: TRBV7-2
CDR3: CASSGSSSSQETQYF
DNA: TGTGCCAGCAGCGGATCCAGCTCGTCACAAGAGACCCAGTACTTC

D: -
J: TRBJ2-7
size: many
V: TRBV29-1
CDR3: CSVAGGIFYEQYF
DNA: TGCAGCGTTGCGGGGGGCATATTCTACGAGCAGTACTTC

D: -
J: TRBJ1-1
size: -
V: TRBV20-1
CDR3: CSARDPRAGDTEAFF
DNA: TGCAGTGCTAGAGATCCGAGGGCAGGGGACACTGAAGCTTTCTTT

D: TRBD2
J: TRBJ2-2
size: -
V: TRBV29-1
CDR3: CSVEGGDGGAPGELFF
DNA: TGCAGCGTTGAAGGCGGGGACGGGGGGGCCCCCGGGGAGCTGTTTTTT